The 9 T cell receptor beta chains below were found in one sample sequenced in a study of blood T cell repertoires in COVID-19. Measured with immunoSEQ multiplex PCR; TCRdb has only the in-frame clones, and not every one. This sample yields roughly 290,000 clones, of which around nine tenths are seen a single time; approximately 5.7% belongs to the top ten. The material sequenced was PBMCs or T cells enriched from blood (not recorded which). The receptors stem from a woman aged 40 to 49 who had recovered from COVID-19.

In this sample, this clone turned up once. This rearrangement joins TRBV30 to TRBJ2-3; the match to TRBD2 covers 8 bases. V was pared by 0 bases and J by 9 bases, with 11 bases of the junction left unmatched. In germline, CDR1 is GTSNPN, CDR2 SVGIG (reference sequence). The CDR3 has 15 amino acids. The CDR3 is CAWSVGLAGGNTQYF. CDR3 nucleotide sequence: TGTGCCTGGAGTGTAGGGCTAGCGGGCGGCAACACGCAGTATTTT.

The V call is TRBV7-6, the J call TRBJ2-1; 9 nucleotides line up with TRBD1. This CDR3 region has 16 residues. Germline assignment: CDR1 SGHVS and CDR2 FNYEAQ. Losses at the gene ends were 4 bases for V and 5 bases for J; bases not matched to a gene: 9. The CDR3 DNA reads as TGTGCCAGCAGCTCCGAAATGGGACAGGGAGACAATGAGCAGTTCTTC. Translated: CASSSEMGQGDNEQFF.

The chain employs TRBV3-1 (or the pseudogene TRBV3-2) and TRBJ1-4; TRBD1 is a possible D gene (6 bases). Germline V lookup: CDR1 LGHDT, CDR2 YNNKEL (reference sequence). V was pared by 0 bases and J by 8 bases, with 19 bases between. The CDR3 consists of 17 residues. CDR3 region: CASSQESLTGNREKLFF. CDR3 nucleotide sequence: TGTGCCAGCAGCCAAGAAAGCCTGACAGGCAATCGGGAAAAACTGTTTTTT.

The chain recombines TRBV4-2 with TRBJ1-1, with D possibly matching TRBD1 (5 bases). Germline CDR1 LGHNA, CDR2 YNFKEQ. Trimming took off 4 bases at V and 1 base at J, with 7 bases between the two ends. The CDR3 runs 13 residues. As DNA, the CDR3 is TGTGCCAGCAGCCCGACAGCGAACACTGAAGCTTTCTTT. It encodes CASSPTANTEAFF.

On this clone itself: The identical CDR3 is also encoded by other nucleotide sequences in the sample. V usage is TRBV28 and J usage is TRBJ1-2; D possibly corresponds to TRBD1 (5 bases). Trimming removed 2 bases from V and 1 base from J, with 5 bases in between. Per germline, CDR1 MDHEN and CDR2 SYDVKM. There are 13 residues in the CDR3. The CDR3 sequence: CASSLRGNYGYTF. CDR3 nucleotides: TGTGCCAGCAGTTTAAGGGGTAACTATGGCTACACCTTC.

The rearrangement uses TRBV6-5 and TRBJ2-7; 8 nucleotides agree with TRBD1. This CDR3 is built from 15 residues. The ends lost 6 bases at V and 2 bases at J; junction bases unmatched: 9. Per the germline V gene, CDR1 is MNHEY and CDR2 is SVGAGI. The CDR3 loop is CASSPSGTGAYEQYF. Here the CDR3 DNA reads TGTGCCAGCAGCCCATCCGGGACAGGCGCCTACGAGCAGTACTTC.

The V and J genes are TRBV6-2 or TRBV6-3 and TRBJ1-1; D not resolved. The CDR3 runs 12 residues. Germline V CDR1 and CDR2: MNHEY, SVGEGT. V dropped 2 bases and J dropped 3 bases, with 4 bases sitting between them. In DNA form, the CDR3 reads TGTGCCAGCAGTTACCCTTACACTGAAGCTTTCTTT. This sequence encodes CASSYPYTEAFF.

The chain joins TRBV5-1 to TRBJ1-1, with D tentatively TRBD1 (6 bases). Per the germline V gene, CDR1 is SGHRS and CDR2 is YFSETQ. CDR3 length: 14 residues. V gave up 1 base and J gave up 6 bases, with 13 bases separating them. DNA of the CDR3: TGCGCCAGCAGCTTGACAGGGTCAGGGGCTGAAGCTTTCTTT. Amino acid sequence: CASSLTGSGAEAFF.

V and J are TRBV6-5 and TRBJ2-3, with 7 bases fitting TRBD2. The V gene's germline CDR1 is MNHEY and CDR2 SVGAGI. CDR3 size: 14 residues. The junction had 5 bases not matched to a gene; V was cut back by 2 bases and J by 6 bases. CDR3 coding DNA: TGTGCCAGCAGTTACGCGGGAGTGAGGGATACGCAGTATTTT. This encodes CASSYAGVRDTQYF.